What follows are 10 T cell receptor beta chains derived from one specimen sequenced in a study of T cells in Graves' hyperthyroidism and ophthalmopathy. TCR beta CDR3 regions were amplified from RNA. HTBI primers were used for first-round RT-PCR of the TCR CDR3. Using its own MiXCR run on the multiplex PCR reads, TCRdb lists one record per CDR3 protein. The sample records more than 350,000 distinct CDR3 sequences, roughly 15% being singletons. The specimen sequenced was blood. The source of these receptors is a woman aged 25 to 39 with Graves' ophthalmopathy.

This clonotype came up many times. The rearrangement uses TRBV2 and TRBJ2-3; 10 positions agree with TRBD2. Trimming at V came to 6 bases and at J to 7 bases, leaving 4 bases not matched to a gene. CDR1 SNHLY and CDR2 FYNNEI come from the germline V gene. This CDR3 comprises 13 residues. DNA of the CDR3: TGTGCCAGCAGAAGCGGGGGGGCCAATACGCAGTATTTT. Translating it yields CASRSGGANTQYF.

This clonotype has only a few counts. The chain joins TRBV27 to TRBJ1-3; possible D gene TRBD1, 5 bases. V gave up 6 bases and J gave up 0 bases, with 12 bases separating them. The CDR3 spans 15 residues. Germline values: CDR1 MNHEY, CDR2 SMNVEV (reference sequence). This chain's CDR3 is CASSPDGTSGNTIYF. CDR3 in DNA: TGTGCCAGCAGCCCCGACGGGACCTCTGGAAACACCATATATTTT.

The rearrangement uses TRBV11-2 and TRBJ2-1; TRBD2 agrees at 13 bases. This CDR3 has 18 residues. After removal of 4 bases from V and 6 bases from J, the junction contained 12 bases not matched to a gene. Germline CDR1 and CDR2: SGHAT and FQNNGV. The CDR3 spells CASSYPGLAGRPINEQFF. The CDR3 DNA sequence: TGTGCCAGCAGCTACCCGGGACTAGCGGGGCGGCCCATCAATGAGCAGTTCTTC.

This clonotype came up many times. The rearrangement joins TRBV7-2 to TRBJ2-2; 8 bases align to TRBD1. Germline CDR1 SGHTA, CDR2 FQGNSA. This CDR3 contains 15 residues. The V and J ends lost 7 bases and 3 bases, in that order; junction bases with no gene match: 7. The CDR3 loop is CASNFGQGDTGELFF. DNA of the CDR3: TGTGCCAGCAATTTCGGACAGGGTGACACCGGGGAGCTGTTTTTT.

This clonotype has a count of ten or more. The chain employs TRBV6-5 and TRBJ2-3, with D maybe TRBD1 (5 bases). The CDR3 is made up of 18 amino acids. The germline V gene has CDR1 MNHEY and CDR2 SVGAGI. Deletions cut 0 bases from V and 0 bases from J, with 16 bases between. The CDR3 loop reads CASSYSADRQPSTDTQYF. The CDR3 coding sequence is TGTGCCAGCAGTTACTCGGCGGATCGACAGCCTAGCACAGATACGCAGTATTTT.

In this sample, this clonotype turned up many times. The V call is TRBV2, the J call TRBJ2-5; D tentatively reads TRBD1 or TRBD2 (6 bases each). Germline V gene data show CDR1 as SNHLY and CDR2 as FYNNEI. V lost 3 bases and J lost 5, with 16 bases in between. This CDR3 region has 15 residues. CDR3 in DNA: TGTGCCAGCAGTGAGCCCCGGGGGCGCGGGGAGACCCAGTACTTC. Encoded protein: CASSEPRGRGETQYF.

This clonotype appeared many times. As DNA, the CDR3 is TGTGCCAGCAGCATCAACTACGAGCAGTACTTC. It specifies CASSINYEQYF. This chain links TRBV13 with TRBJ2-7; D remains unclear. The CDR3 is made up of 11 amino acids. Trimming stripped 5 bases from V and 3 bases from J, with 5 bases between. Germline V lookup: CDR1 PRHDT, CDR2 FYEKMQ (reference sequence).

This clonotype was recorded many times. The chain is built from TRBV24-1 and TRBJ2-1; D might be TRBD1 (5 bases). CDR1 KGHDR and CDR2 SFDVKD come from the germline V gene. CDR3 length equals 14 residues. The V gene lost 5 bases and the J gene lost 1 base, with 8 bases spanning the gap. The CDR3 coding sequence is TGTGCCACCAGTGTCAGGGATTCCTACAATGAGCAGTTCTTC. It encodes CATSVRDSYNEQFF.

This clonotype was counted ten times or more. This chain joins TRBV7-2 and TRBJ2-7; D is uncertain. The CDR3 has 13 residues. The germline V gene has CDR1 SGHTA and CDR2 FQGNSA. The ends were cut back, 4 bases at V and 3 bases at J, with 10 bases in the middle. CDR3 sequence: CASSYLGSYEQYF. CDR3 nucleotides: TGTGCCAGCAGCTACCTTGGCAGCTACGAGCAGTACTTC.

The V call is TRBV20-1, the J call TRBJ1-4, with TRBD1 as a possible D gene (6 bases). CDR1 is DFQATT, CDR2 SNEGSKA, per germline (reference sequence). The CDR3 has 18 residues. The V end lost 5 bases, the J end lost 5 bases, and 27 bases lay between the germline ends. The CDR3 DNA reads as TGCAGTGCTCCTCTTCGGAGGGTCGGGGGGGCGGCAAATGAAAAACTGTTTTTT. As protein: CSAPLRRVGGAANEKLFF.